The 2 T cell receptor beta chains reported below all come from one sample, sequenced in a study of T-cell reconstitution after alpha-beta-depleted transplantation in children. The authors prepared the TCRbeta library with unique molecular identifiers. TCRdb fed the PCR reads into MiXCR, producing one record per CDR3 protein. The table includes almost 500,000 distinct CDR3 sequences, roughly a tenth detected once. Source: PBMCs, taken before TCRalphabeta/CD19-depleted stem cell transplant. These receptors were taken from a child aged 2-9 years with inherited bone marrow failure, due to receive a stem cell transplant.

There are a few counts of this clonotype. Written as DNA, the CDR3 is TGTGCCAGTAGTATAGGAAACCTCAAGACCCGGACCTACGAGCAGTACTTC. It translates to CASSIGNLKTRTYEQYF. This chain uses TRBV19 with TRBJ2-7; no clear D gene. Germline V lookup: CDR1 LNHDA, CDR2 SQIVND (reference sequence). Trimming left V 1 base short and J 2 bases short, with 18 bases between. CDR3 length equals 17 residues.

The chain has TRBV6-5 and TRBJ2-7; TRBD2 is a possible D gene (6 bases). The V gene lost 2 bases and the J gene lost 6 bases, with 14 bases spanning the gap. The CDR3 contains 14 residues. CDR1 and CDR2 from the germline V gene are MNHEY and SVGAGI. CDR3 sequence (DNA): TGTGCCAGCAGTTACGGCGGGACTCTCGGCGAGCAGTACTTC. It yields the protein CASSYGGTLGEQYF.